A selection of T cell receptor beta chains follows, all from one sample in a study of shared clonotypes between healthy human individuals. The assay was immunoSEQ multiplex PCR, and TCRdb's table has in-frame clones only and misses some. This sample has some 2.4 million clones, with roughly 93% found just once. Specimen: naive CD4+ T cells from PBMCs. The receptors stem from a man between 18 and 29 years old in good health. Some clones in this sample may be carry-over from other donors' samples. Each CDR3 is given with its conserved first and last residue. The D gene is left open where the match is weak. Some rows have no size entry. The others give once, few or many, or a class for an expanded clone.

clone_size	v_call	j_call	d_call	cdr3_nt	cdr3_aa
NA	TRBV5-1	TRBJ1-1	NA	TGCGCCAGCAGCTTGTCGAGGGGCGGCGGCACTGAAGCTTTCTTT	CASSLSRGGGTEAFF
once	TRBV5-1	TRBJ1-4	TRBD1	TGCGCCAGCAGCTTGGCAGGGACAGGGGGCGAAAAACTGTTTTTT	CASSLAGTGGEKLFF
NA	TRBV6-5	TRBJ1-2	NA	TGTGCCAGCAGCAACGGACCCTACTATGGCTACACCTTC	CASSNGPYYGYTF
NA	TRBV28	TRBJ2-7	NA	TGTGCCAGCAGTCAGCCAGGCGGTGAGCAGTACTTC	CASSQPGGEQYF
NA	TRBV6-6	TRBJ1-2	NA	TGTGCCAGCAGTTACTCTCAGGGTTTAGGCTACACCTTC	CASSYSQGLGYTF
NA	TRBV30	TRBJ1-2	NA	TGTGCCTGGAGTGTTATCGAGGGAACCCGGGGCTACACCTTC	CAWSVIEGTRGYTF
NA	TRBV7-3	TRBJ2-5	TRBD1	TGTGCCAGCAGTCGAGGACAGGGGGAGACCCAGTACTTC	CASSRGQGETQYF
NA	TRBV5-1	TRBJ1-1	NA	TGCGCCAGCAGCTTCGGGTGGCAGATCAACACTGAAGCTTTCTTT	CASSFGWQINTEAFF
NA	TRBV2	TRBJ2-7	NA	TGTGCCAGCAGTGCTGTGGGTTACGAGCAGTACTTC	CASSAVGYEQYF
few	TRBV5-1	TRBJ1-2	NA	TGCGCCAGCAGCTTGGAGCCTAACTATGGCTACACCTTC	CASSLEPNYGYTF
NA	TRBV11-2	TRBJ2-1	NA	TGTGCCAGCAGCCGCCTTACTTCCTACAATGAGCAGTTCTTC	CASSRLTSYNEQFF
once	TRBV28	TRBJ1-1	NA	TGTGCCAGCAAAAATTTAGGGGGGGCGTATGAAGCTTTCTTT	CASKNLGGAYEAFF
NA	TRBV19	TRBJ2-1	NA	TGTGCCAGTAGCCTAAAAGCCGAGGGGGAGTACTACAATGAGCAGTTCTTC	CASSLKAEGEYYNEQFF
NA	TRBV29-1	TRBJ2-7	TRBD1	TGCAGCGCGTGGGGACAGGGGGAAAACGAGCAGTACTTC	CSAWGQGENEQYF
NA	TRBV27	TRBJ2-7	TRBD1	TGTGCCAGCAGTTCCACGGCAACGGGACAGCTCTTACGAGAGCAGTACTTC	CASSSTATGQLLREQYF
NA	TRBV7-8	TRBJ1-1	NA	TGTGCCAGCAGCCAGCAGAGGGTCGGGCAAGCTTTCTTT	CASSQQRVGQAFF
NA	TRBV6-6	TRBJ2-1	TRBD2	TGTGCCAGCAGTAACCAAGCGGGGTACAATGAGCAGTTCTTC	CASSNQAGYNEQFF
few	TRBV2	TRBJ1-1	NA	TGTGCCAGCAGTGGCACGGGGTCGAGCACTGAAGCTTTCTTT	CASSGTGSSTEAFF
NA	TRBV28	TRBJ2-2	TRBD1	TGTGCCAGCAGTTTCCCCTTTGGACAGGTGAACACCGGGGAGCTGTTTTTT	CASSFPFGQVNTGELFF
NA	TRBV7-3	TRBJ2-3	TRBD2	TGTGCCAGCAGCTTAACCGGGACTACCACAGATACGCAGTATTTT	CASSLTGTTTDTQYF
NA	TRBV5-8	TRBJ2-5	TRBD1	TGTGCCAGCAGCACGACGGGACAGGGCCAAGAGACCCAGTACTTC	CASSTTGQGQETQYF
NA	TRBV2	TRBJ2-7	TRBD1	TGTGCCAGCAGTGAACAGGGGGCCTCCTACGAGCAGTACTTC	CASSEQGASYEQYF
few	TRBV28	TRBJ1-4	NA	TGTGCCAGCAGCCCGGGCGCAAGTGAAAAACTGTTTTTT	CASSPGASEKLFF
NA	TRBV2	TRBJ1-2	NA	TGTGCCAGCCGGCAGTCAGTATATGGCTACACCTTC	CASRQSVYGYTF
NA	TRBV18	TRBJ2-1	TRBD2	TGTGCCAGCTCACCAACTAGCGGAACCTACAATGAGCAGTTCTTC	CASSPTSGTYNEQFF
NA	TRBV28	TRBJ1-5	NA	TGTGCCAGCAGTTTAAATGGGCGGGGGCCCCAGCATTTT	CASSLNGRGPQHF
NA	TRBV5-1	TRBJ2-7	TRBD2	TGCGCCAGCAGCTTGCAAAGACTAGCGGGAGACACCTACGAGCAGTACTTC	CASSLQRLAGDTYEQYF
NA	TRBV19	TRBJ1-5	NA	TGTGCCAGTAGTACCCGACTTCTTAGCAATCAGCCCCAGCATTTT	CASSTRLLSNQPQHF
once	TRBV9	TRBJ2-5	NA	TGTGCCAGCAGCGGCAGAAACCAAGAGACCCAGTACTTC	CASSGRNQETQYF
NA	TRBV6-5	TRBJ1-1	NA	TGTGCCAGCAGCCTGGGGACATTGGGCGCTGAAGCTTTCTTT	CASSLGTLGAEAFF
NA	TRBV5-5	TRBJ1-2	NA	TGTGCCAGCAGCTTGGCGTCCCTGACTGGCTACACCTTC	CASSLASLTGYTF
NA	TRBV7-8	TRBJ2-5	TRBD1	TGTGCCAGCAGCTCAGGGGGTACCCAGTACTTC	CASSSGGTQYF
NA	TRBV6-1	TRBJ1-2	TRBD1	TGTGCCAGCAGTGAATATCCCGACAGGGTTTTTGGTGGCTACACCTTC	CASSEYPDRVFGGYTF
NA	TRBV9	TRBJ1-4	TRBD1	TGTGCCAGCAGCCCTAGGACAGGGGGCCTGGAAAAACTGTTTTTT	CASSPRTGGLEKLFF
NA	TRBV9	TRBJ2-7	NA	TGTGCCAGCAGCCCCTATTCGTCGGGAGACAGTTACGAGCAGTACTTC	CASSPYSSGDSYEQYF
NA	TRBV7-9	TRBJ2-7	NA	TGTGCCAGCAGCCTGGCTGGTTACTACGAGCAGTACTTC	CASSLAGYYEQYF
once	TRBV27	TRBJ1-1	NA	TGTGCCAGCAGTTTGTTCAAGAACACTGAAGCTTTCTTT	CASSLFKNTEAFF
NA	TRBV18	TRBJ1-1	NA	TGTGCCAGCTCACCAAATCTCTCCGGCTACACTGAAGCTTTCTTT	CASSPNLSGYTEAFF
NA	TRBV5-1	TRBJ2-3	NA	TGCGCCAGCAGCGTGGATCCGGGGGCTGGTGATACGCAGTATTTT	CASSVDPGAGDTQYF
NA	TRBV7-3	TRBJ2-2	NA	TGTGCCAGCAGCTTATTGCGGGACACCGGGGAGCTGTTTTTT	CASSLLRDTGELFF
NA	TRBV5-1	TRBJ1-4	NA	TGCGCCAGCAGCCCCGGGAAAATAGCAACTAATGAAAAACTGTTTTTT	CASSPGKIATNEKLFF
NA	TRBV11-2	TRBJ2-1	TRBD2	TGTGCCAGCAGGAGCGGGGGCCAGGTCTACAATGAGCAGTTCTTC	CASRSGGQVYNEQFF
NA	TRBV5-1	TRBJ1-1	NA	TGCGCCAGCAGCTTGCGGGGGTCCCTAACTGAAGCTTTCTTT	CASSLRGSLTEAFF
NA	TRBV5-4	TRBJ1-1	NA	TGTGCCAGCAGCTTGGAGAAATTCAACACTGAAGCTTTCTTT	CASSLEKFNTEAFF
NA	TRBV7-2	TRBJ2-1	NA	TGTGCCAGCAGCTTATCTCCCGCGAACAATGAGCAGTTCTTC	CASSLSPANNEQFF
NA	TRBV7-9	TRBJ2-3	NA	TGTGCCAGCACCGAAACAGATACGCAGTATTTT	CASTETDTQYF
NA	TRBV6-5	TRBJ2-7	NA	TGTGCCAGCAGTTACTCGGCGAGGCAGTACTTC	CASSYSARQYF
NA	TRBV27	TRBJ2-7	NA	TGTGCCAGCAGACCAATGACATATTCCTACGAGCAGTACTTC	CASRPMTYSYEQYF
once	TRBV19	TRBJ1-1	TRBD1	TGTGCCAGTAGTCGACAGGGGAGGACTGAAGCTTTCTTT	CASSRQGRTEAFF
NA	TRBV4-1	TRBJ2-5	NA	TGCGCCAGCAGCCAAGTCTGGCAGCAAGAGACCCAGTACTTC	CASSQVWQQETQYF
NA	TRBV7-2	TRBJ2-1	TRBD2	TGTGCCAGCAGCTTAGGTACTAGCGGTGGGAGAAATGAGCAGTTCTTC	CASSLGTSGGRNEQFF
once	TRBV2	TRBJ2-2	TRBD2	TGTGCCAGCAGTCGGACTAGCGGGCCGAACACCGGGGAGCTGTTTTTT	CASSRTSGPNTGELFF
NA	TRBV7-3	TRBJ1-2	NA	TGTGCCAGCAGCTTAACCCTGGGGTCTAGTGGCTACACCTTC	CASSLTLGSSGYTF
NA	TRBV4-2	TRBJ2-5	TRBD2	TGTGCCAGCAGCCCAGTCGTAGCGGGAGGACAACAAGAGACCCAGTACTTC	CASSPVVAGGQQETQYF
few	TRBV18	TRBJ1-5	TRBD1	TGTGCCAGCTCACCGGACAGGGGAGTTCAGCCCCAGCATTTT	CASSPDRGVQPQHF